This TCR beta chain was retrieved from a study of shared clonotypes between healthy human individuals. Looking at the study overall: Contributing individuals were a couple of females and three males aged 18 to 49.

Germline V gene lookup returns CDR1 SNHLY and CDR2 FYNNEI. This CDR3 comprises 15 residues. Trimming left V 2 bases short and J 4 bases short, with 12 bases between. Donors were Caucasian adults residing in Nashville, Tennessee, USA. The repertoire was sequenced with immunoSEQ multiplex PCR; TCRdb's copy has only in-frame clones and lacks some. The sample lists about 680,000 clones; 72% were seen once. Sequencing was carried out using memory CD4+ T cells sorted from blood. Subset defined: CD45RA-negative fraction. The TCR originated in a woman under 40 in good health. The chain is built from TRBV2 and TRBJ2-1; D possibly corresponds to TRBD2 (6 bases). This CDR3 reads CASSESEGDYNEQFF. The DNA of the CDR3 is TGTGCCAGCAGTGAATCGGAGGGTGATTACAATGAGCAGTTCTTC.